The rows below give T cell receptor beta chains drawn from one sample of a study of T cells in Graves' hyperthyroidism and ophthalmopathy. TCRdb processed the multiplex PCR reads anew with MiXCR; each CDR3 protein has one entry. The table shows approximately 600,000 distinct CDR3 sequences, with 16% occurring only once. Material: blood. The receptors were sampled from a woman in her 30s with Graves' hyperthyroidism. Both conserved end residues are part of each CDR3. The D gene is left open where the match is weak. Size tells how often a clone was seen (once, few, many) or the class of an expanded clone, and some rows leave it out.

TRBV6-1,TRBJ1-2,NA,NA,CASNVGVWDYGYTF,TGTGCCAGCAACGTTGGGGTTTGGGACTATGGCTACACCTTC
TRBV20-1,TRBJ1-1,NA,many,CSARDPDSTNTEAFF,TGCAGTGCTAGAGATCCGGACAGCACGAACACTGAAGCTTTCTTT
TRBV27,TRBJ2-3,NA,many,CASSEQGREDTQYF,TGTGCCAGCAGTGAACAGGGGAGGGAAGATACGCAGTATTTT
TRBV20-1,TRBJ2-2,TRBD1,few,CSARTGHTGELFF,TGCAGTGCGAGGACAGGGCACACCGGGGAGCTGTTTTTT
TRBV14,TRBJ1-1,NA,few,CASSRARGRTEAFF,TGTGCCAGCAGCCGAGCCAGGGGAAGGACTGAAGCTTTCTTT
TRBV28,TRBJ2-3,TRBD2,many,CASSLDRGAGWGTDTQYF,TGTGCCAGCAGTCTAGACCGAGGAGCGGGATGGGGGACAGATACGCAGTATTTT
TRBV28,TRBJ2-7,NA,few,CASSLAGVPSYEQYF,TGTGCCAGCAGTTTAGCAGGGGTCCCCTCCTACGAGCAGTACTTC
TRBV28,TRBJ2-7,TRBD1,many,CASSPRDRGSYEQYF,TGTGCCAGCAGTCCTCGGGACAGGGGATCCTACGAGCAGTACTTC
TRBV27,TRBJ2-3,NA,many,CASSLRMTSTDTQYF,TGTGCCAGCAGTTTACGGATGACTAGCACAGATACGCAGTATTTT
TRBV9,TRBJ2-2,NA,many,CASSVAPGELFF,TGTGCCAGCAGCGTAGCCCCCGGGGAGCTGTTTTTT
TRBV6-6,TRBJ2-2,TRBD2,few,CASSYRGLADTGELFF,TGTGCCAGCAGTTACCGGGGACTAGCGGACACCGGGGAGCTGTTTTTT
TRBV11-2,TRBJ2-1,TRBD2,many,CASSRDSGGEQFF,TGTGCCAGCAGCCGGGATAGCGGGGGTGAGCAGTTCTTC
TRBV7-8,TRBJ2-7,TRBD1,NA,CASSTRRDRGYEQYF,TGTGCCAGCAGCACCCGCCGGGACAGGGGCTACGAGCAGTACTTC
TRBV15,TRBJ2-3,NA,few,CATGSRGRRADTQYF,TGTGCCACAGGCAGCCGGGGGCGTAGGGCAGATACGCAGTATTTT
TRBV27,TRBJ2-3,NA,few,CASSLGRMDTQYF,TGTGCCAGCAGTTTAGGTAGGATGGATACGCAGTATTTT
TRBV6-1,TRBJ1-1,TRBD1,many,CASSTQQGTNTEAFF,TGTGCCAGCAGTACCCAACAGGGGACGAACACTGAAGCTTTCTTT
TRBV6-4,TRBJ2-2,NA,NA,CASSFFWGTGELFF,TGTGCCAGCAGTTTTTTTTGGGGCACCGGGGAGCTGTTTTTT
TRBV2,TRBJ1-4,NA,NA,CASSERQGLNEKLFF,TGTGCCAGCAGTGAGCGGCAGGGGCTTAATGAAAAACTGTTTTTT
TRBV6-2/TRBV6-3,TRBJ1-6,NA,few,CASSYAAGRDSPLHF,TGTGCCAGCAGTTACGCGGCAGGTAGAGATTCACCCCTCCACTTT
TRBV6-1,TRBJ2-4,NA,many,CASSTAGTLKAKNIQYF,TGTGCCAGCAGCACCGCCGGGACTCTGAAAGCCAAAAACATTCAGTACTTC
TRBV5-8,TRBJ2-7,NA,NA,CASSLAQVRVEYEQYF,TGTGCCAGCAGCTTGGCCCAAGTCAGGGTGGAGTACGAGCAGTACTTC
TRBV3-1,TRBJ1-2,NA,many,CASSRTGGNYGYTF,TGTGCCAGCAGCCGAACGGGGGGGAACTATGGCTACACCTTC
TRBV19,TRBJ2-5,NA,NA,CASSSLWRVREETQYF,TGTGCCAGTAGTAGTTTATGGAGAGTGCGGGAAGAGACCCAGTACTTC
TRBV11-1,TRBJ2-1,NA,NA,CASSDFWRGGEQFF,TGTGCCAGCAGCGATTTTTGGAGGGGGGGTGAGCAGTTCTTC
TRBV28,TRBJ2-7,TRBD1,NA,CASTPTGGIYEQYF,TGTGCCAGCACCCCGACAGGGGGCATCTACGAGCAGTACTTC
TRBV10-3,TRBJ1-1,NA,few,CAIEGQGTKTEAFF,TGTGCCATCGAAGGGCAGGGTACAAAGACTGAAGCTTTCTTT
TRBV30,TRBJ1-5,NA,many,CASQGSYNQPQHF,TGTGCCTCACAGGGATCTTACAATCAGCCCCAGCATTTT
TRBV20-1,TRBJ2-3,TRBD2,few,CSARVQAGTDTQYF,TGCAGTGCTAGGGTGCAAGCGGGAACAGATACGCAGTATTTT
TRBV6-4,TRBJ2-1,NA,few,CAIQAGKHYNEQFF,TGTGCCATCCAGGCGGGGAAACACTACAATGAGCAGTTCTTC
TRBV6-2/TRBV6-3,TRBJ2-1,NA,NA,CASSYALTGVNEQFF,TGTGCCAGCAGTTACGCCTTGACTGGAGTGAATGAGCAGTTCTTC
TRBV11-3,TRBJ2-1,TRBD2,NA,CASKGGPLNEQFF,TGTGCCAGCAAGGGAGGGCCTTTAAATGAGCAGTTCTTC
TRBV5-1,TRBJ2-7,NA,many,CASFIWAYEQYF,TGCGCCAGCTTCATTTGGGCCTACGAGCAGTACTTC
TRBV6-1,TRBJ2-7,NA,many,CASSSHRYSYEQYF,TGTGCCAGCAGTTCCCACAGGTACTCCTACGAGCAGTACTTC
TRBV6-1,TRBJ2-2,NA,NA,CASSDRDSGELFF,TGTGCCAGCAGTGATCGGGATAGCGGGGAGCTGTTTTTT
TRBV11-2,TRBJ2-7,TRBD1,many,CASSHETGTSYEQYF,TGTGCCAGCAGCCACGAGACAGGGACCTCCTACGAGCAGTACTTC
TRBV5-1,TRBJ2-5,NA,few,CASRYAGDEETQYF,TGCGCCAGCAGATATGCAGGGGACGAAGAGACCCAGTACTTC
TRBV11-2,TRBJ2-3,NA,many,CASSLATGTDTQYF,TGTGCCAGCAGCTTAGCGACGGGCACAGATACGCAGTATTTT
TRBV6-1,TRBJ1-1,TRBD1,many,CASSYGQGRGKNTEAFF,TGTGCCAGCAGTTACGGACAGGGGCGAGGGAAGAACACTGAAGCTTTCTTT
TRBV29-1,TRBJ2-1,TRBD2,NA,CSVEPPSGSGNEQFF,TGCAGCGTTGAACCCCCTAGCGGGAGTGGTAATGAGCAGTTCTTC
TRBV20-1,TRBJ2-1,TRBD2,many,CSARVTSGSNEQFF,TGCAGTGCTAGAGTGACTAGCGGGAGCAATGAGCAGTTCTTC
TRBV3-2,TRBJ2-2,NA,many,CASSTRHENTGELFF,TGTGCCAGCAGCACCCGACACGAGAACACCGGGGAGCTGTTTTTT
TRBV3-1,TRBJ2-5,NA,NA,CASSQMWETQYF,TGTGCCAGCAGCCAAATGTGGGAGACCCAGTACTTC
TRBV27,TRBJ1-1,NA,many,CASSVISGRRAFF,TGTGCCAGCAGCGTTATATCCGGGAGGAGAGCTTTCTTT
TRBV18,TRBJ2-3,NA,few,CASSPTKIRDTQYF,TGTGCCAGCTCACCGACGAAAATCAGAGATACGCAGTATTTT
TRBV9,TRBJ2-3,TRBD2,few,CASSVGGSLTDTQYF,TGTGCCAGCAGCGTAGGCGGGAGTCTCACAGATACGCAGTATTTT
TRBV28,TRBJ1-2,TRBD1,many,CASGTGGGPYGYTF,TGTGCCAGCGGGACAGGGGGGGGACCCTATGGCTACACCTTC
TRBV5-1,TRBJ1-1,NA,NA,CASSNGAAATEAFF,TGCGCCAGCAGCAACGGGGCAGCGGCCACTGAAGCTTTCTTT
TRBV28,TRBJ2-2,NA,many,CASSPPPRGELFF,TGTGCCAGCAGTCCCCCTCCTCGCGGGGAGCTGTTTTTT
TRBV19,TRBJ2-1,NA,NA,CASSPPGATPYNEQFF,TGTGCCAGTAGTCCGCCGGGGGCAACCCCGTACAATGAGCAGTTCTTC
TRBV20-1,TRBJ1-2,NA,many,CSARGGGTNYGYTF,TGCAGTGCTAGAGGGGGGGGGACTAACTATGGCTACACCTTC
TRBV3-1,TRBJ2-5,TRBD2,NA,CASSQDWAGLAGVDGETQYF,TGTGCCAGCAGCCAAGATTGGGCCGGACTAGCGGGAGTGGACGGGGAGACCCAGTACTTC
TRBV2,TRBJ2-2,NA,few,CASTLPRPGELFF,TGTGCCAGCACGCTCCCTCGTCCCGGGGAGCTGTTTTTT
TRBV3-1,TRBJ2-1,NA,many,CASSQDLRERDNEQFF,TGTGCCAGCAGCCAAGATTTGAGGGAGAGGGACAATGAGCAGTTCTTC
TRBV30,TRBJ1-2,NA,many,CAWSLPNYGYTF,TGTGCCTGGAGTCTCCCTAACTATGGCTACACCTTC
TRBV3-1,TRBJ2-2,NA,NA,CASSQDLGGNTGELFF,TGTGCCAGCAGCCAAGATTTAGGGGGGAACACCGGGGAGCTGTTTTTT
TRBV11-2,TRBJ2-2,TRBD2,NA,CASSPSGSLGTGELFF,TGTGCCAGCAGCCCTAGCGGGAGCTTGGGGACCGGGGAGCTGTTTTTT
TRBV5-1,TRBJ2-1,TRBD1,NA,CASSLEGTAYNEQFF,TGCGCCAGCAGCTTGGAGGGGACAGCCTACAATGAGCAGTTCTTC
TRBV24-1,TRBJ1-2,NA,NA,CATSLSGTGYTF,TGTGCCACCAGTTTATCGGGAACTGGCTACACCTTC
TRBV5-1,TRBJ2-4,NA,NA,CASSLIQGVGNIQYF,TGCGCCAGCAGCTTGATCCAGGGTGTGGGAAACATTCAGTACTTC